This TCR beta chain came from a study of beta chain features in type 1 diabetes. Only a few counts were recorded for this clone. Sorting of CD4+ naive, central memory, regulatory and stem cell-like memory cells was performed via CD45RO/CCR7/CD25/CD127/CD95/CD27. The sequenced template was cDNA made from the entire isolated RNA. The method was immunoSEQ multiplex PCR; TCRdb's version includes in-frame clones alone and lacks a portion of them. The sample contains about 110,000 clones, roughly 40% of which appear only once. V shed 3 bases, J shed 10 bases, and the junction held 4 bases outside the gene matches. The CDR3 runs 13 residues. In germline, CDR1 is SGHVS, CDR2 FQNEAQ.

V gene TRBV7-8 combines with J gene TRBJ2-2; 8 nucleotides agree with TRBD2. The sequencing input was stem cell memory CD4+ T cells from blood. This receptor was obtained from a young woman in good health. The CDR3 coding sequence is TGTGCCAGCAGCTTGGCGGGAGGTGTGGAGCTGTTTTTT. Translation gives CASSLAGGVELFF.